These 25 T cell receptor beta chains were sequenced from one sample in a study of T cell changes during pregnancy in multiple sclerosis. Profiled with immunoSEQ multiplex PCR; TCRdb holds only in-frame clones, not every one. Found here are about 41,000 clones, 75% to 90% of them singletons; the top ten hold roughly 5%. The source material was peripheral blood, sampled in the first trimester of pregnancy. These receptors all come from a female donor in good health, enrolled as a control in a pregnancy study.

The V call is TRBV14, the J call TRBJ2-7; D gene unclear. The V and J ends lost 1 base and 6 bases respectively, with 10 bases between them. The length of the CDR3 is 13 residues. Looked up from germline, CDR1 is SGHDN and CDR2 is FVKESK. The CDR3 region has the DNA TGTGCCAGCAGCCAAGCTGGGTCGGGCGAGCAGTACTTC. Translation gives CASSQAGSGEQYF.

The rearrangement uses TRBV6-5 and TRBJ1-1; 7 bases agree with TRBD1. CDR1 is MNHEY, CDR2 SVGAGI, per germline. V was pared by 10 bases and J by 2 bases, with 7 bases of the junction left unmatched. The CDR3 is 13 amino acids. Written as DNA, the CDR3 is TGTGCCACCCACAGGGGACGAAACACTGAAGCTTTCTTT. Translating it yields CATHRGRNTEAFF.

The chain is built from TRBV2 and TRBJ2-2, with D tentatively TRBD2 (5 bases). V was clipped by 10 bases and J by 4 bases, with 13 bases between them. In germline, CDR1 is SNHLY, CDR2 FYNNEI. The CDR3 is 13 residues long. The CDR3 DNA reads as TGTGCCACCGTCCGAGGGATCACCGGGGAGCTGTTTTTT. It codes for CATVRGITGELFF.

The chain uses TRBV7-2 and TRBJ1-1; 7 bases are a match to TRBD1. J gave up 1 base and V 7 bases, and 9 bases lay outside the gene matches. This CDR3 contains 15 residues. Germline-derived CDR1 and CDR2 are SGHTA and FQGNSA. The CDR3 sequence: CASKLGGAGNTEAFF. The CDR3 nucleotides are TGTGCCAGCAAACTAGGGGGCGCGGGGAACACTGAAGCTTTCTTT.

The chain employs TRBV19 and TRBJ2-3; D is undetermined. Germline V gene sequence: CDR1 LNHDA, CDR2 SQIVND (reference sequence). Trimming left V 3 bases short and J 3 bases short, with 4 bases between. The CDR3 loop spans 12 amino acids. In nucleotides, the CDR3 is TGTGCCAGTAGTATCGGGACAGATACGCAGTATTTT. It translates to CASSIGTDTQYF.

The chain has TRBV5-4 and TRBJ1-2; 7 positions agree with TRBD1. CDR3 length: 15 amino acids. The trim removed 4 bases at V and 5 bases at J, leaving 11 bases unmatched. Germline lookup yields CDR1 SGHNT and CDR2 YYREEE (reference sequence). CDR3 region: CASSPPGQRNYGYTF. CDR3 nucleotide sequence: TGTGCCAGCAGCCCCCCGGGACAGAGGAATTATGGCTACACCTTC.

The chain uses TRBV19 and TRBJ2-3; TRBD1 aligns across 7 bases. The CDR3 is made up of 14 amino acids. CDR1 is LNHDA and CDR2 is SQIVND in the germline V gene (reference sequence). With V trimmed by 7 bases and J by 8 bases, 12 bases remained unmatched. CDR3 loop: CASTPGVRQGTQYF. Written as DNA, the CDR3 is TGTGCCAGTACCCCTGGGGTTCGACAGGGTACGCAGTATTTT.

This clone was observed a single time. The chain combines TRBV14 with TRBJ2-5; tentatively, D is TRBD2 (6 bases). This CDR3 spans 20 amino acids. V lost 1 base and J 3 bases, leaving 27 bases between the germline ends. CDR1 is SGHDN and CDR2 is FVKESK in the germline V gene. CDR3 residues: CASSQVGPHLKWGDKETQYF. CDR3 DNA sequence: TGTGCCAGCAGCCAAGTGGGGCCCCACCTAAAATGGGGGGATAAAGAGACCCAGTACTTC.

This chain uses TRBV6-6 with TRBJ2-2, with a weak D call TRBD1 (6 bases). Germline V gene data show CDR1 as MNHNY and CDR2 as SVGAGI (reference sequence). This CDR3 spans 15 amino acids. The V gene lost 0 bases and the J gene lost 6 bases, with 11 bases spanning the gap. CDR3 bases: TGTGCCAGCAGTTACTCACAGGGAAGGTCCGGGGAGCTGTTTTTT. Encoded protein: CASSYSQGRSGELFF.

This clone appeared a single time. The V gene is TRBV2, the J gene TRBJ2-1; TRBD2 might be the D (6 bases). Germline-derived CDR1 and CDR2 are SNHLY and FYNNEI. Trimming took 1 base from V and 7 from J, leaving 11 bases between them. The CDR3 is 14 residues long. The CDR3 here is CASSEERGSNEQFF. In nucleotides, the CDR3 is TGTGCCAGCAGTGAAGAACGGGGGAGTAATGAGCAGTTCTTC.

The chain is built from TRBV9 and TRBJ1-5, with 7 bases lining up with TRBD1. The CDR3 runs to 15 residues. V gave up 0 bases and J gave up 0 bases; unmatched junction bases: 0. Germline CDR1 SGDLS, CDR2 YYNGEE. CDR3 in DNA: TGTGCCAGCAGCGTAGGGGACAGTAGCAATCAGCCCCAGCATTTT. Translation gives CASSVGDSSNQPQHF.

This chain links TRBV7-7 with TRBJ2-2; 7 bases are shared with TRBD1. The germline gives CDR1 SSHAT, CDR2 FNYEAQ (reference sequence). CDR3 length equals 13 residues. Germline trimming cut 5 bases from V and 6 bases from J; bases unmatched to any gene: 3. CDR3 loop: CASSPGQSGELFF. In DNA, the CDR3 is TGTGCCAGCAGCCCGGGACAGTCCGGGGAGCTGTTTTTT.

The V and J genes are TRBV27 and TRBJ2-2; D might be TRBD2 (6 bases). This CDR3 contains 17 residues. With 6 bases removed from V and 0 bases from J, the gap between germline ends came to 17 bases. Germline CDR1 is MNHEY and CDR2 is SMNVEV (reference sequence). CDR3 protein: CASSYSWGDSNTGELFF. For the CDR3, the DNA is TGTGCCAGCAGCTATTCCTGGGGGGACTCGAACACCGGGGAGCTGTTTTTT.

The chain couples TRBV19 to TRBJ2-3; TRBD2 matches 8 bases. The CDR3 loop spans 17 amino acids. Germline CDR1 is LNHDA and CDR2 is SQIVND (reference sequence). J was trimmed by 6 bases and V by 6 bases; bases with no gene match: 17. The CDR3 sequence: CASSSGVGLVRSDTQYF. DNA for the CDR3: TGTGCCAGTAGCAGCGGGGTGGGACTAGTCCGGTCCGATACGCAGTATTTT.

V and J are TRBV5-4 and TRBJ1-1; D remains unclear. The CDR3 runs 14 residues. Germline-derived CDR1 and CDR2 are SGHNT and YYREEE (reference sequence). V was cut by 0 bases and J by 0 bases, with 6 bases left in between. CDR3 sequence (DNA): TGTGCCAGCAGCTTGGAGAGGGTGAACACTGAAGCTTTCTTT. Translating gives CASSLERVNTEAFF. Full variable domain (rest looked up from reference TRBV5-4 and TRBJ1-1): ETGVTQSPTHLIKTRGQQVTLRCSSQSGHNTVSWYQQALGQGPQFIFQYYREEENGRGNFPPRFSGLQFPNYSSELNVNALELDDSALYLCASSLERVNTEAFFGQGTRLTVV.

The CDR3 sequence is CASTLQETQYF. CDR3 nucleotides: TGTGCCAGCACGTTACAAGAGACCCAGTACTTC. The rearrangement joins TRBV28 to TRBJ2-5; D uncertain. Germline-derived CDR1 and CDR2 are MDHEN and SYDVKM. Trimming shortened V by 7 bases and J by 2 bases, and 5 bases separated the two germline ends. The CDR3 contains 11 residues.

The genes are TRBV6-5 and TRBJ1-1; D may be TRBD1 (5 bases). The ends were cut back, 0 bases at V and 5 bases at J, with 16 bases in the middle. This CDR3 is built from 16 residues. Germline V gene data show CDR1 as MNHEY and CDR2 as SVGAGI. This chain's CDR3 is CASSYSIWGDRTEAFF. CDR3 nucleotide sequence: TGTGCCAGCAGTTACTCGATCTGGGGGGATCGGACTGAAGCTTTCTTT.

The chain employs TRBV5-1 and TRBJ2-2; TRBD1 matches at 7 bases. The CDR3 is 15 residues long. J gave up 3 bases and V 6 bases, and 8 bases lay outside the gene matches. Germline V CDR1 and CDR2: SGHRS, YFSETQ. CDR3: CASTTTGSYTGELFF. In nucleotides, the CDR3 is TGCGCCAGCACCACGACAGGGTCGTACACCGGGGAGCTGTTTTTT.

The V call is TRBV25-1, the J call TRBJ1-3; D call uncertain. CDR1 is MGHDK and CDR2 is SYGVNS in the germline V gene. CDR3 size: 15 residues. V was trimmed by 6 bases and J by 8 bases, leaving 20 bases between them. Here the CDR3 DNA reads TGTGCCAGCAGCAAGGAGATCGGGGTTTTAGACACCATATATTTT. It translates to CASSKEIGVLDTIYF.

The sample holds one count of this clone. This chain links TRBV4-3 with TRBJ2-7; 13 bases match TRBD2. Trimming at V came to 3 bases and at J to 5 bases, leaving 13 bases not matched to a gene. This CDR3 contains 18 residues. Per germline, CDR1 LGHNA and CDR2 YSLEER. The CDR3 DNA reads as TGCGCCAGCAGCCACGACGTAACCGGGACTAGCGGGGATAACGAGCAGTACTTC. The encoded protein is CASSHDVTGTSGDNEQYF.

This clone has a single count. The DNA of the CDR3 is TGTGCCAGCAGCCGTAGCGGGGGCACCTACAATGAGCAGTTCTTC. It yields the protein CASSRSGGTYNEQFF. The chain combines TRBV5-6 with TRBJ2-1, with 9 bases that match TRBD2. V shed 4 bases and J 2 bases; nucleotides not matched to a gene: 4. This CDR3 is built from 15 residues. Germline V gene sequence: CDR1 SGHDT, CDR2 YYEEEE.

The gene calls are TRBV7-2 and TRBJ1-3; no firm D call. This CDR3 contains 14 residues. V was clipped by 1 base and J by 1 base, with 5 bases between them. Germline V gene data show CDR1 as SGHTA and CDR2 as FQGNSA. The CDR3, as DNA: TGTGCCAGCAGCTTAGGAGGGTCTGGAAACACCATATATTTT. Its protein product is CASSLGGSGNTIYF.

Remarks on this clone: One end of the junction is discordant with germline, which a read error may explain. The chain is built from TRBV7-3 and TRBJ2-2, with D uncertain. The CDR3 is made up of 15 amino acids. Germline CDR1 reads SGHTA; CDR2 reads FQGTGA. The CDR3 here is CASSLRHGDTGELFF. The CDR3, as DNA: TGTGCCAGCAGTTTAAGGCACGGAGACACCGGGGAGCTGTTTTTT.

This clone has a single count. The gene calls are TRBV5-1 and TRBJ1-5; 10 nucleotides line up with TRBD1. V trimming: 4 bases; J trimming: 5 bases; junction bases outside the gene matches: 3. The CDR3 has 14 amino acids. The germline gives CDR1 SGHRS, CDR2 YFSETQ. The CDR3 protein is CASSVGQGDQPQHF. CDR3 sequence (DNA): TGCGCCAGCAGCGTTGGACAGGGGGATCAGCCCCAGCATTTT.

This clone appeared a few times. The chain is built from TRBV6-4 and TRBJ1-1; D gene ambiguous. The germline V and J ends were trimmed by 2 bases and 1 base, with 5 bases remaining between them. In germline, CDR1 is MRHNA, CDR2 SNTAGT. The CDR3 covers 13 residues. The CDR3 nucleotides are TGTGCCAGCAGTGACGCGGCGAACACTGAAGCTTTCTTT. Amino acid sequence: CASSDAANTEAFF.